Included here is one T cell receptor beta chain sequence, with context. Its binding antigen is unknown. One base away there is no much larger clone; base qualities are not given. This specimen comes from a study of blood T cell repertoires in COVID-19 (dated by TCRdb to 2018 to 2020). Study-level background: Samples from collaborators originated in the United States, Italy and Spain and spanned both the acute and convalescent phases of COVID-19. Subjects who had been exposed to COVID-19, were actively infected with it, or had recovered from it provided the deeply sampled blood TCRbeta repertoires that made up the dataset. The samples were drawn from the first 160 participants of the ongoing ImmuneRACE study and from 950 to 1,500 subjects provided by 6 global collaborators. The prospective study material was composed of cDNA or gDNA derived from T cells, B-cell-depleted T cells, or PBMCs. The sample metadata nearly always contained a de-identified subject ID, COVID-19 status, age in years and sex. HLA class I and class II types, where available, came from metadata supplied by the sample provider rather than from assay-based typing. The repertoires were released in a freely available public database intended as a resource for research on the immune response to SARS-CoV-2. Study-wide findings and limitations: The quantity of clinical and demographic metadata differed by source and by participant and was supplied without curation.

Its CDR3 holds 15 amino acids, cysteine through phenylalanine. Of all the DNA, just the CDR3 is kept, 45 bases in frame from base 1. CDR1 and CDR2, looked up from the germline V gene, are MDHEN and SYDVKM. V was cut back by 3 bases and J by 4 bases, leaving a gap of 16 bases between them. Collaborating institutions collected whole blood in K2EDTA tubes following their own protocols. Collaborator samples were shipped for TCRbeta analysis as frozen whole blood, isolated PBMCs, or DNA extracted from either sample type. TCRbeta CDR3 regions were amplified from genomic DNA using the immunoSEQ Assay, a bias-controlled multiplex PCR. The source study handled its data this way. Within the assay, amplification of reference gene primers was used to estimate how many nucleated cells each sample contained. To quantify the absolute abundance of each unique TCRbeta CDR3 rearrangement, sequence reads were collapsed and filtered. For each sample, productive Simpson clonality was calculated as the square root of Simpson's diversity index across productive rearrangements. TCRdb took this table from immuneACCESS and kept in-frame rearrangements with V and J called. Such tables lack part of the clones; where checked against another copy, unresolved V genes explain under half of the gap, and the rest is unexplained. V, J and clone size reflect that table, while D and trimming were determined from the DNA. Across this sample there are some 50,000 clones, with 78% seen only once. Clones ranked in the top ten supply under 5% of the sample.

Recombination joined TRBV28 with TRBJ2-7; a tentative D call is TRBD1 (6 bases match). Sequenced sample: peripheral blood. The receptor was derived from a human donor in a cohort sampled during active COVID-19. The CDR3 sequence is CASSFPRAGAYEQYF. The nucleotide sequence reads TGTGCCAGCAGTTTCCCCCGAGCAGGGGCTTACGAGCAGTACTTC.